Given below is one T cell receptor (beta chain) in context. What it binds is not known. The entry originates in a study of T cell repertoires in cytomegalovirus infection. Study results and limitations: Cumulative public TCR beta family frequency identified carriers of CMV plus the relevant HLA.

The V end was cut by 3 bases, the J end by 6 bases, with 30 bases between. CDR3 length equals 19 residues. Germline V CDR1 and CDR2: ENHRY, SYGVKD. TCRdb redid the calling of the reads with MiXCR, one entry per CDR3 protein. Seen here are roughly 310,000 distinct CDR3 sequences, 29% observed once, and the top ten hold roughly 20%. Sequencing used cultured PBMCs, obtained from culture after CMV antigen stimulation. The origin of this receptor is a human donor in good health (CMV status not recorded). Some clones in this sample may be carry-over from other donors' samples. This chain joins TRBV10-3 and TRBJ2-7, with D tentatively TRBD1 (6 bases). This CDR3 is CAISDRWDVEEGGSTEQYF. The CDR3 nucleotides are TGTGCCATCAGTGATCGTTGGGACGTGGAGGAAGGGGGTTCTACCGAGCAGTACTTC.